This TCR beta chain was captured in a study of blood T cell repertoires in COVID-19. Study overall: The United States, Italy and Spain were the sources of the acute and convalescent COVID-19 samples. The cDNA or gDNA used as material had been derived from T cells, B-cell-depleted T cells, or PBMCs.

The CDR3 is 16 residues long. Germline assignment: CDR1 LGHNA and CDR2 YNFKEQ. The trim removed 5 bases at V and 9 bases at J, leaving 14 bases unmatched. The authors' processing: Estimation of nucleated cell counts was performed using reference gene primer amplification. Method: immunoSEQ multiplex PCR; TCRdb's copy keeps in-frame clones and lacks some. V and J calls and clone size are copied from that table; D and trimming were computed from the DNA. The data show under 200,000 clones, 75% to 95% seen once. Source material: peripheral blood. The genes are TRBV4-2 and TRBJ2-4; 9 nucleotides align to TRBD1. The TCR was taken from a middle-aged man with acute or convalescent COVID-19. In nucleotides, the CDR3 is TGTGCCAGCAGCGACCCCGGGACAGGGAAAGGTAGCATTCAGTACTTC. Encoded protein: CASSDPGTGKGSIQYF.